This is a list of T cell receptor beta chains from one sample in a study of blood T cell repertoires in COVID-19. The data were produced by immunoSEQ multiplex PCR, yet TCRdb's version contains in-frame clones alone and is incomplete. Altogether fewer than 450,000 clones are present, about 88% being singletons, with the ten largest covering 7.3%. Sample: peripheral blood. The source is a woman in her 70s with COVID-19, enrolled during active disease. The CDR3 runs from the conserved cysteine through the conserved F or W. D genes are given only for firm matches. Size is stated for part of the rows, as once, few or many counts, or as a class when the clone is expanded.

TRBJ2-5 TRBV4-1 TRBD2 NA CASSQVPAGSYQETQYF TGCGCCAGCAGCCAAGTTCCAGCGGGGAGTTACCAAGAGACCCAGTACTTC
TRBJ1-2 TRBV29-1 NA NA CSVERGFSNYGYTF TGCAGCGTCGAGCGAGGGTTCTCTAACTATGGCTACACCTTC
TRBJ2-1 TRBV2 NA NA CASIRTAYNEQFF TGTGCCAGCATTAGGACAGCGTACAATGAGCAGTTCTTC
TRBJ1-1 TRBV10-3 NA NA CAIRPGGLDTEAFF TGTGCCATCAGACCCGGGGGGTTGGACACTGAAGCTTTCTTT
TRBJ2-3 TRBV24-1 NA NA CATSEGGGSTDTQYF TGTGCCACCAGTGAGGGGGGAGGAAGCACAGATACGCAGTATTTT
TRBJ1-2 TRBV21-1 NA few CASSKVHRDPYGYTF TGTGCCAGCAGCAAAGTCCACAGGGATCCGTATGGCTACACCTTC
TRBJ2-3 TRBV2 NA NA CASTLLSSTDTQYF TGTGCCAGCACCCTACTTTCTTCCACAGATACGCAGTATTTT
TRBJ1-2 TRBV18 TRBD1 NA CASSLGQNNYGYTF TGTGCCAGCTCACTGGGACAGAACAACTATGGCTACACCTTC
TRBJ1-1 TRBV5-1 NA NA CASSLGPQGDTEAFF TGCGCCAGCAGCTTGGGCCCACAGGGAGACACTGAAGCTTTCTTT
TRBJ1-2 TRBV28 TRBD1 NA CASSSTGTVAGYTF TGTGCCAGCAGTTCTACCGGGACAGTTGCCGGCTACACCTTC
TRBJ2-1 TRBV4-1 NA NA CASSRTRGDEQFF TGCGCCAGCAGTCGCACAAGGGGCGATGAGCAGTTCTTC
TRBJ2-4 TRBV6-5 NA NA CASSYSIVDIQYF TGTGCCAGCAGTTACTCGATAGTGGACATTCAGTACTTC
TRBJ2-3 TRBV2 TRBD2 NA CASSESGLAGTDTQYF TGTGCCAGCAGTGAGAGCGGACTAGCGGGGACAGATACGCAGTATTTT
TRBJ2-7 TRBV4-2 TRBD2 NA CASSQGGYEQYF TGTGCCAGCAGCCAGGGGGGGTACGAGCAGTACTTC
TRBJ2-1 TRBV14 TRBD1 NA CASSRGQGAYNEQFF TGTGCCAGCAGCCGAGGACAGGGGGCATACAATGAGCAGTTCTTC
TRBJ1-4 TRBV12-3/TRBV12-4 TRBD1 NA CASRPGQGKLFF TGTGCCAGCAGGCCTGGACAGGGAAAACTGTTTTTT
TRBJ2-1 TRBV7-9 NA NA CASSFPIGEQFF TGTGCCAGCAGCTTCCCAATCGGGGAGCAGTTCTTC
TRBJ2-2 TRBV27 NA NA CASRGGTNTGELFF TGTGCCAGCAGAGGGGGAACGAACACCGGGGAGCTGTTTTTT
TRBJ2-3 TRBV30 TRBD1 NA CAWETGGGTDTQYF TGTGCCTGGGAGACAGGGGGTGGGACAGATACGCAGTATTTT
TRBJ2-3 TRBV7-2 NA NA CASRGTSTDTQYF TGTGCCAGCAGGGGGACTAGCACAGATACGCAGTATTTT
TRBJ1-2 TRBV5-6 TRBD1 NA CASSFGTANYGYTF TGTGCCAGCAGCTTTGGGACAGCTAACTATGGCTACACCTTC
TRBJ1-5 TRBV4-3 NA NA CASSQVLGDQPQHF TGCGCCAGCAGCCAAGTGCTAGGGGATCAGCCCCAGCATTTT
TRBJ2-3 TRBV4-3 TRBD2 NA CASSQEGISGPGDTQYF TGCGCCAGCAGCCAAGAGGGTATTAGCGGGCCGGGCGATACGCAGTATTTT
TRBJ1-6 TRBV14 NA NA CASSQWRGRSNSPLHF TGTGCCAGCAGCCAGTGGAGGGGCAGAAGTAATTCACCCCTCCACTTT
TRBJ1-4 TRBV5-1 NA NA CASSLDSRNEKLFF TGCGCCAGCAGCTTGGACAGTCGGAATGAAAAACTGTTTTTT
TRBJ2-3 TRBV24-1 TRBD2 NA CATRSGSGEADTQYF TGTGCCACCAGGTCGGGTAGCGGGGAGGCAGATACGCAGTATTTT
TRBJ2-2 TRBV9 TRBD2 NA CASSVGGLAGGQGTGELFF TGTGCCAGCAGCGTAGGAGGACTAGCGGGGGGGCAGGGCACCGGGGAGCTGTTTTTT
TRBJ2-7 TRBV5-8 TRBD1 NA CASRDRMNYEQYF TGTGCCAGCCGGGACAGGATGAACTACGAGCAGTACTTC
TRBJ2-7 TRBV7-2 NA NA CASSPDGQSSYEQYF TGTGCCAGCAGCCCGGACGGACAAAGCTCCTACGAGCAGTACTTC
TRBJ2-3 TRBV30 NA NA CAFSRTDTQYF TGTGCCTTTTCCCGGACAGATACGCAGTATTTT
TRBJ2-5 TRBV18 NA NA CASSPQVPSQETQYF TGTGCCAGCTCACCGCAAGTACCTAGCCAAGAGACCCAGTACTTC
TRBJ2-7 TRBV6-5 NA NA CASSLGQGSYEQYF TGTGCCAGCAGTTTAGGCCAGGGTTCCTACGAGCAGTACTTC
TRBJ1-5 TRBV27 NA once CASSLSRNQPQHF TGTGCCAGCAGTTTATCTAGAAATCAGCCCCAGCATTTT
TRBJ2-7 TRBV6-2/TRBV6-3 NA NA CASSYGSGSHSYEQYF TGTGCCAGCAGTTACGGATCAGGTTCCCACTCCTACGAGCAGTACTTC
TRBJ2-5 TRBV24-1 TRBD2 NA CATSRGSGGVETQYF TGTGCCACCAGTCGTGGTAGCGGGGGGGTCGAGACCCAGTACTTC
TRBJ2-3 TRBV23-1 NA NA CASSLGGPGNTQYF TGCGCCAGCAGTCTCGGGGGTCCTGGAAATACGCAGTATTTT
TRBJ2-2 TRBV18 TRBD1 NA CASSTGTGGSAGELFF TGTGCCAGCTCGACCGGGACAGGGGGTTCAGCCGGGGAGCTGTTTTTT
TRBJ2-1 TRBV7-7 NA NA CASSLGASPNEQFF TGTGCCAGCAGCCTGGGGGCTAGCCCCAATGAGCAGTTCTTC
TRBJ1-2 TRBV19 NA NA CASSTTLFYGYTF TGTGCCAGTAGCACTACGTTGTTCTATGGCTACACCTTC
TRBJ2-1 TRBV5-1 NA NA CASSPGGLRSDNEQFF TGCGCCAGCAGCCCGGGGGGCCTACGATCCGACAATGAGCAGTTCTTC
TRBJ2-3 TRBV5-4 TRBD2 NA CASSRGLAGVTDTQYF TGTGCCAGCAGCCGGGGACTAGCGGGGGTTACAGATACGCAGTATTTT
TRBJ1-1 TRBV5-6 NA NA CASTTSVGGLNTEAFF TGTGCCAGCACCACGTCGGTCGGGGGGTTGAACACTGAAGCTTTCTTT
TRBJ1-1 TRBV6-5 TRBD1 NA CASSYSGQGNTEAFF TGTGCCAGCAGTTACTCCGGACAGGGGAACACTGAAGCTTTCTTT
TRBJ2-7 TRBV10-3 TRBD2 NA CAISDPRDYFREQYF TGTGCCATCAGTGACCCCAGGGACTATTTTCGGGAGCAGTACTTC
TRBJ2-5 TRBV7-2 NA NA CASSLRAIQETQYF TGTGCCAGCAGCTTGAGAGCTATTCAAGAGACCCAGTACTTC
TRBJ2-3 TRBV19 TRBD2 NA CASSASGGRDTQYF TGTGCCAGTAGTGCAAGCGGGGGGAGAGATACGCAGTATTTT
TRBJ2-4 TRBV19 TRBD1 NA CASSEGQGIAKNIQYF TGTGCCAGTAGTGAGGGACAGGGAATAGCCAAAAACATTCAGTACTTC
TRBJ2-7 TRBV6-2/TRBV6-3 NA few CASSYPNSYEQYF TGTGCCAGCAGTTACCCCAACTCCTACGAGCAGTACTTC
TRBJ2-1 TRBV6-2/TRBV6-3 NA NA CASSYWRVNEQFF TGTGCCAGCAGTTACTGGAGAGTCAATGAGCAGTTCTTC
TRBJ2-4 TRBV5-8 NA NA CASSPTKNIQYF TGTGCCAGCAGCCCGACAAAAAACATTCAGTACTTC